This TCR beta chain originates from a study of spatial heterogeneity in lung cancer. Time point reported: sample taken at primary tumor resection. The study sequenced unsorted whole RNA from tumor, nontumor lung or frozen PBMC. TCR cDNA molecules were tagged individually, and each one carried a unique molecular identifier. TCRdb reprocessed the 5' RACE reads via MiXCR and lists one record per CDR3 protein. The sample records around 100,000 distinct CDR3 sequences, under 4.5% being singletons. This clonotype was detected many times. Its matching antigen is unknown. Regarding the study as a whole: Expanded alpha and beta TCR counts within tumors tracked tumor mutation counts.

The sequence derives from a male donor with early-stage non-small cell lung cancer. Sequencing used lung tumor tissue, obtained at surgery.

CDR3 coding DNA: TGTGCCAGCAGCAGCCATGGGGGCGGAGCTAATGAAAAACTGTTTTTT. Translation gives CASSSHGGGANEKLFF. The rearrangement uses TRBV3-1 and TRBJ1-4; perhaps TRBD1 as D (6 bases). The germline V gene encodes CDR1 LGHDT and CDR2 YNNKEL (reference sequence). The CDR3 is made up of 16 amino acids. Trimming took off 5 bases at V and 3 bases at J, with 16 bases between the two ends.